These 2 T cell receptor beta chains were sequenced from one sample in a study of neurological immune-mediated disorders. TCRdb re-called the 5' RACE reads through MiXCR, storing one row per CDR3 protein. The sample lists 55,000 to 65,000 distinct CDR3 sequences, over 3.5% occurring once. The sample taken for sequencing was PBMCs. The source is a woman aged 45-59 years with multiple sclerosis.

This clonotype was recorded many times. The gene calls are TRBV29-1 and TRBJ2-3, with 8 bases lining up with TRBD2. Germline loops: CDR1 SQVTM, CDR2 ANQGSEA. J lost 2 bases, V lost 8 bases, and 12 bases had no gene match. There are 15 residues in the CDR3. CDR3 DNA sequence: TGCAGCCCCAAAGGGCTAGCGGGTTTCACAGATACGCAGTATTTT. This codes for CSPKGLAGFTDTQYF.

This clonotype was counted between two and nine times. This rearrangement joins TRBV7-2 to TRBJ2-3; TRBD2 agrees at 16 bases. Germline lookup yields CDR1 SGHTA and CDR2 FQGNSA. The CDR3 has 18 amino acids. V was clipped by 5 bases and J by 4 bases; unmatched bases: 9. The CDR3 DNA reads as TGTGCCAGCAGCCTCCATGGGACTAGCGGGAGGGCCCCAGATACGCAGTATTTT. Translation gives CASSLHGTSGRAPDTQYF.